This T cell receptor (beta chain) was captured in a study of blood T cells in healthy people across ages. General study results and limits: Older age went with lower TCR beta diversity per million T cells, in a roughly linear way. Possibly confounding the expanded clonotype changes was the fact that donor CMV status was unknown.

With each sample, at least 5 micrograms of total RNA were extracted. PCR was performed a second time for about 7 to 12 cycles using a sample-barcoded 5' primer and a J-beta primer mix. Every single cDNA molecule received a tag from a template-switch adaptor with 12 random nucleotides. TCRdb re-derived calls from the 5' RACE reads in MiXCR, one entry per CDR3 protein. The sample carries about 750,000 distinct CDR3 sequences, 53% recorded once. Germline V gene lookup returns CDR1 SGHKS and CDR2 YYEKEE (reference sequence). This CDR3 spans 14 amino acids. V was pared by 2 bases and J by 5 bases, with 5 bases of the junction left unmatched. Comments on this clonotype: Its antigen remains unknown.

The sequenced sample was blood. The chain joins TRBV5-5 to TRBJ2-7, with 9 nucleotides matching TRBD2. The sequence was collected from a man older than 75 in good health. CDR3 amino acids: CASSFYLAGNEQYF. The CDR3 DNA follows: TGTGCCAGCAGCTTTTATCTAGCGGGAAACGAGCAGTACTTC.